This paragraph covers one T cell receptor (beta chain) sequence. Its target antigen remains unknown. Per-base qualities were not stored, and no clone one base away is much larger. These data come from a study of blood T cell repertoires in COVID-19 (dated by TCRdb to 2018 to 2021). Turning to the overall study: Samples from collaborators originated in the United States, Italy and Spain and spanned both the acute and convalescent phases of COVID-19. A de-identified subject ID, COVID-19 status, age in years and sex were almost always included in the sample metadata. Subjects who had been exposed to COVID-19, were actively infected with it, or had recovered from it provided the deeply sampled blood TCRbeta repertoires that made up the dataset. Samples came from the ongoing ImmuneRACE study (first 160 participants) plus 1,254 subjects from 6 global collaborators. The repertoires were released in a freely available public database intended as a resource for research on the immune response to SARS-CoV-2. HLA class I and class II types, where available, came from metadata supplied by the sample provider rather than from assay-based typing. The material from the prospective study consisted of cDNA or gDNA derived from T cells, B-cell-depleted T cells, or PBMCs. The paper's findings and limits, for the study overall: The quantity of clinical and demographic metadata differed by source and by participant and was supplied without curation.

TCRbeta CDR3 regions were amplified from genomic DNA using the immunoSEQ Assay, a bias-controlled multiplex PCR. Per the original workflow: Nucleated cell counts per sample were estimated from amplification of reference gene primers within the assay. To quantify the absolute abundance of each unique TCRbeta CDR3 rearrangement, sequence reads were collapsed and filtered. Productive Simpson clonality was computed per sample as the square root of Simpson's diversity index over productive rearrangements. The clones in this table, taken by TCRdb from immuneACCESS, are in-frame only. Not every clone is retained; where verified, under half of the shortfall comes from an unresolved V gene, and the cause of the rest is unknown. For V, J and clone size, that table is used; D and trimming come from the DNA. For this sample the table gives 90,000 to 130,000 clones, of which approximately 65% were detected only once. Under 10% of the sample is taken by the ten largest.

Trimming removed 6 bases from V and 5 bases from J, leaving 19 bases between the germline ends. For CDR1 and CDR2, the germline V gene lists SQVTM and ANQGSEA. Spanning cysteine to phenylalanine, the CDR3 consists of 14 amino acids. The read is trimmed to its CDR3 DNA, 42 bases read in frame from base 1. Each collaborating institution followed its own protocols to collect whole blood in K2EDTA tubes. For TCRbeta analysis, collaborators shipped samples in one of three forms: frozen whole blood, isolated PBMCs, or DNA extracted from either of those sample types. The chain links TRBV29-1 with TRBJ1-2; D gene: possibly TRBD1, on 6 matching bases. The clonotype originates from a woman aged 60-75 years with acute or convalescent COVID-19. The sample taken for sequencing was peripheral blood. The CDR3 is CSVGTADRSYGYTF. In nucleotide form, the sequence is TGCAGCGTGGGAACAGCCGACAGGAGTTATGGCTACACCTTC.